This T cell receptor (beta chain) was sequenced in a study of graft-versus-host responses after intestinal transplantation. Study details: All recipients were given anti-thymocyte globulin induction, and tacrolimus and steroids were then administered for three to four years.

Concerning this clone: As yet, its antigen is unknown.

Germline lookup yields CDR1 SGHDN and CDR2 FVKESK. CDR3 length equals 17 residues. The germline V and J ends were trimmed by 5 bases and 2 bases, with 18 bases remaining between them. Sequenced by immunoSEQ multiplex PCR; TCRdb stores in-frame clones only, minus some. The repertoire holds tens of thousands of clones, with 90% as singletons. The specimen comprised unstimulated CD8+ T cells sorted from spleen or lymph node cells, sampled before transplant. The V and J genes are TRBV14 and TRBJ1-4; TRBD1 is a possible D gene (5 bases). This receptor was obtained from a human donor who was the organ donor for an intestinal transplant. The CDR3 here is CASSKGPAGYTNEKLFF. In DNA form, the CDR3 reads TGTGCCAGCAGCAAGGGACCGGCGGGGTATACTAATGAAAAACTGTTTTTT.